The entry that follows covers one T cell receptor beta chain sequence. What this receptor recognizes is not known. Qualities for individual bases were not recorded, and no much larger clone is one base off. This sample was included in a study of OX40 agonist ivuxolimab in advanced cancers. Looking at the study overall: The costimulatory receptor OX40 (CD134) was targeted by ivuxolimab, a fully human IgG2 agonistic monoclonal antibody. Intravenous ivuxolimab was administered to patients every 2 weeks at six dose levels: 0.01, 0.1, 0.3, 1.5, 3 and 10 mg/kg. Among the roughly 50 dose-escalation patients, some 20 had hepatocellular carcinoma, roughly 15 melanoma, 9 renal cell carcinoma and 9 head and neck cancer. In the dose-escalation cohort, around four fifths of patients were male, and the mean age was 60 years with a range of about 20 to 79. Patients were allowed to have had prior anti-PD-1, anti-PD-L1 or anti-CTLA-4 therapy, and roughly 40% of the dose-escalation patients had previously received checkpoint inhibitors. Partial responses occurred in three dose-escalation patients, of whom one had hepatocellular carcinoma and two had cutaneous melanoma. Peripheral TCRbeta sequencing was intended to test whether TCR sequence diversity was altered and clonal T-cell expansion was caused by ivuxolimab. The paper describes the monotherapy dose-escalation part (N ≈ 49 patients) of the phase I trial of ivuxolimab.

Broader findings and caveats from the paper: Antigen specificity was not determined for the clonally expanded peripheral T cells. In the 0.1-3.0 mg/kg groups, partial responders were among the patients with the lowest normalized peripheral clonal expansion, particularly in CD8+ T cells. Low levels of normalized T-cell clonal expansion were also seen in some patients who did not respond. At doses of 0.1 to 3.0 mg/kg, clonal expansion of both CD4+ and CD8+ blood T cells was observed from baseline to week 6. On average, CD8+ T cells showed more expanded clones than CD4+ T cells after ivuxolimab.

Including cysteine and phenylalanine, the CDR3 has 14 amino acids. The read is trimmed to its CDR3 DNA, 42 bases read in frame from base 1. The junction shows trimming of 6 bases on V and 2 bases on J, plus 14 bases between the germline ends. CDR1 is given as SEHNR and CDR2 as FQNEAQ, both from the germline V gene (reference sequence). The trial excluded patients who had a history of autoimmune disease or were on systemic immunosuppression. Peripheral blood for TCR sequencing was drawn from every dose cohort at baseline, at cycle 4 day 1 and at cycle 7 day 1. Samples were obtained from an open-label, multicenter, first-in-human phase I dose-escalation trial of ivuxolimab. Adults with locally advanced or metastatic head and neck squamous cell, hepatocellular, melanoma or renal cell carcinoma were enrolled in the trial. Before TCR sequencing, CD4+ T cells and CD8+ T cells were sorted from peripheral blood as separate populations.

Genomic DNA was extracted from sorted cells for sequencing of the TCRbeta CDR3 region. TCRbeta CDR3 regions were sequenced using the immunoSEQ Assay. The table was pulled from immuneACCESS by TCRdb, which kept in-frame rearrangements only. Such tables lose some clones; where checked, under half of the loss comes from unresolved V genes, and the rest has no known cause. The sample table shows about 11,000 clones, and 86% are seen once. The top ten hold about 30% of the sample. Sequencing was performed on CD4+ or CD8+ T cells sorted from blood, taken in a trial of the OX40 agonist ivuxolimab. This receptor chain uses TRBV7-9 and TRBJ2-7; the D gene is perhaps TRBD1, from 6 matching bases. The sequence came from an adult with an advanced solid tumor such as melanoma, head and neck, liver or kidney cancer. Here is the DNA: TGTGCCAGCAGGAAGACCGGGACAACCTACGAGCAGTACTTC. It encodes CASRKTGTTYEQYF. Reference TRBV7-9 and TRBJ2-7 genes cover what lies past the CDR3, so the full variable domain is DTGVSQNPRHKITKRGQNVTFRCDPISEHNRLYWYRQTLGQGPEFLTYFQNEAQLEKSRLLSDRFSAERPKGSFSTLEIQRTEQGDSAMYLCASRKTGTTYEQYFGPGTRLTVT.